The clone carrying this T cell receptor beta chain was observed a few times. Antigen unknown. This entry belongs to a study of CD8 T cells in Susac syndrome. Findings and limits, study-wide: The study recognized that its TCR sequencing and HLA analysis covered a relatively small number of individuals.

RNA, at about 0.45 to 1 ug, was reverse transcribed with random hexamers. A multiplex approach, immunoSEQ multiplex PCR, amplified TCR beta CDR3 across 54 Vbeta and 13 Jbeta. Using its own MiXCR run on the immunoSEQ multiplex PCR reads, TCRdb lists one record per CDR3 protein. The profile covers around 270,000 distinct CDR3 sequences, with 89% appearing a single time and 0.18% taken by the ten largest. The CDR3 is 11 residues long. The germline V and J ends were trimmed by 5 bases and 3 bases, with 5 bases remaining between them. The multiple sclerosis controls were treatment-naive patients, and their relapsing-remitting disease was stable or active. TEMRA cells were FACS-enriched, with CD8+ and CD4+ T cells isolated negatively.

Sequencing was done on a sample of CD8+ T cells from PBMCs. This chain connects TRBV12-3 or TRBV12-4 to TRBJ2-7; no reliable D call. This clonotype was obtained from a human donor with multiple sclerosis. CDR3 region: CASSQDYEQYF. The CDR3 DNA reads TGTGCCAGCAGTCAAGACTACGAGCAGTACTTC.